This T cell receptor beta chain was captured by sequencing in a study of PD-L1 blockade in urothelial cancer. Study summary: Patients took up atezolizumab at some point between 2014 and 2015 at 1,200 mg intravenously every 3 weeks. Peripheral blood specimens exhibited a median yield of 141,255 T cells.

Trimming shortened V by 1 base and J by 1 base, and 10 bases separated the two germline ends. Germline lookup yields CDR1 SQVTM and CDR2 ANQGSEA. CDR3 length equals 14 residues. Spike-ins of synthetic TCR analog templates went into each PCR. Profiling relied on immunoSEQ multiplex PCR, and the TCRdb table lists in-frame clones only, not all of them. The table shows about 110,000 clones, with around 93% occurring only once. Time point specified: peripheral blood 6 weeks after treatment start. For each patient, 1 to 8 samples were obtained, pretreatment and on-treatment. The chain links TRBV29-1 to TRBJ1-1; D remains ambiguous. The TCR originated in a man in his 60s with urothelial cancer. Specimen: PBMCs, collected around atezolizumab (anti-PD-L1) treatment. This CDR3 is CSVEVGTANTEAFF. The CDR3 nucleotides are TGCAGCGTTGAAGTAGGCACAGCGAACACTGAAGCTTTCTTT.